This is a list of T cell receptor beta chains from one sample in a study of shared clonotypes between healthy human individuals. Clones were sequenced by immunoSEQ multiplex PCR, and TCRdb holds only the in-frame ones, with some missing. The sample has about 520,000 clones; roughly 95% are singletons. What was sequenced was naive CD4+ T cells sorted from blood. All receptors come from a woman younger than 45 in good health. Each CDR3 is given with its conserved first and last residue. D genes are given only for firm matches. The size entry is marked missing in some rows and otherwise reads once, few, many or a size class.

len	abundance	d_gene	v_gene	j_gene	CDR3nt	CDR3aa
16	NA	NA	TRBV28	TRBJ2-1	TGTGCCAGCAGTTTACTAGCACAGGACAAAAACAATGAGCAGTTCTTC	CASSLLAQDKNNEQFF
16	once	TRBD2	TRBV27	TRBJ2-3	TGTGCCAGCAGTCCCGGACTAGCGGGGGGGGTAGATACGCAGTATTTT	CASSPGLAGGVDTQYF
14	NA	NA	TRBV27	TRBJ2-1	TGTGCCAGCAGAACTACTATCTCCTACAATGAGCAGTTCTTC	CASRTTISYNEQFF
14	NA	NA	TRBV18	TRBJ2-7	TGTGCCAGCTCACGACCAACCGCTACCTACGAGCAGTACTTC	CASSRPTATYEQYF
15	NA	NA	TRBV5-4	TRBJ1-2	TGTGCCAGCAGCCGCCGGGGCGCGGGGGACTATGGCTACACCTTC	CASSRRGAGDYGYTF
15	NA	TRBD1	TRBV7-6	TRBJ2-2	TGTGCCAGCAGCTCGGCAGGGGGAAGGGCCGGGGAGCTGTTTTTT	CASSSAGGRAGELFF
13	NA	NA	TRBV19	TRBJ2-5	TGTGCCAGTGCCTCGGGGAATCAAGAGACCCAGTACTTC	CASASGNQETQYF
12	NA	NA	TRBV7-9	TRBJ2-5	TGTGCCAGCAGCAAGGACTGGGAGACCCAGTACTTC	CASSKDWETQYF
15	NA	NA	TRBV7-9	TRBJ2-2	TGTGCCAGCAGCTTAAAGCTAGCGAACACCGGGGAGCTGTTTTTT	CASSLKLANTGELFF
14	NA	NA	TRBV11-2	TRBJ2-5	TGTGCCAGCAGCTTCACCTGGACCCAGGAGACCCAGTACTTC	CASSFTWTQETQYF
14	NA	TRBD1	TRBV7-2	TRBJ2-7	TGTGCCAGCAGCACGCCGGGACAGCACTACGAGCAGTACTTC	CASSTPGQHYEQYF
17	NA	TRBD1	TRBV5-1	TRBJ2-5	TGCGCCAGCAGCCTGCCGCGACAGGGAAGAGGGCAAGAGACCCAGTACTTC	CASSLPRQGRGQETQYF
15	NA	NA	TRBV27	TRBJ1-1	TGTGCCAGCAGTTTCAGAATCGGGTTGGGCACTGAAGCTTTCTTT	CASSFRIGLGTEAFF
13	NA	NA	TRBV5-1	TRBJ1-1	TGCGCCAGCAGCTTCGAGGGTAGGACTGAAGCTTTCTTT	CASSFEGRTEAFF
15	NA	TRBD1	TRBV9	TRBJ1-1	TGTGCCAGCAGCGAACAAACAGGGGAATTAACTGAAGCTTTCTTT	CASSEQTGELTEAFF
16	NA	NA	TRBV21-1	TRBJ2-7	TGTGCCAGCAGCAAACCCTGGGACAGGAGGACCTACGAGCAGTACTTC	CASSKPWDRRTYEQYF
16	NA	TRBD1	TRBV4-1	TRBJ1-5	TGCGCCAGCAGCCAACAGGGGGCACAGGGCAATCAGCCCCAGCATTTT	CASSQQGAQGNQPQHF
12	NA	NA	TRBV7-2	TRBJ2-7	TGTGCCAGCAGCTTAGCCGTCTACGAGCAGTACTTC	CASSLAVYEQYF
14	NA	TRBD1	TRBV6-9	TRBJ1-1	TGTGCCAGCAGCATCGACAGGGATGGCACTGAAGCTTTCTTT	CASSIDRDGTEAFF
12	NA	NA	TRBV4-1	TRBJ2-3	TGCGCCAGCAGCCACCGCACAGATACGCAGTATTTT	CASSHRTDTQYF
13	NA	TRBD1	TRBV5-6	TRBJ1-2	TGTGCCAGCAGGGCGTGGGGGACAGATGGCTACACCTTC	CASRAWGTDGYTF
15	NA	TRBD2	TRBV6-5	TRBJ2-5	TGTGCCAGCAGTTACAATAGCGGGAGAGGAGAGACCCAGTACTTC	CASSYNSGRGETQYF
17	NA	NA	TRBV4-1	TRBJ2-3	TGCGCCAGCAGCCAAGAGGAAGGTGGGCATAGCACAGATACGCAGTATTTT	CASSQEEGGHSTDTQYF
15	NA	TRBD1	TRBV2	TRBJ1-4	TGTGCCAGCACCCACAGGGGGCCTTCTAATGAAAAACTGTTTTTT	CASTHRGPSNEKLFF
17	once	TRBD1	TRBV15	TRBJ2-3	TGTGCCACCAGCAGAGCGGGACAGACTATCTCCACAGATACGCAGTATTTT	CATSRAGQTISTDTQYF
14	NA	TRBD2	TRBV27	TRBJ2-3	TGTGCCAGCGGACTAGCGGGAGTCGGGGATACGCAGTATTTT	CASGLAGVGDTQYF
14	NA	NA	TRBV25-1	TRBJ2-3	TGTGCCAGCAGTGTACAGCGAGGAGCCGATACGCAGTATTTT	CASSVQRGADTQYF
16	NA	TRBD1	TRBV23-1	TRBJ1-3	TGCGCCCATCCGGGACAGGGAGGCCTCTCTGGAAACACCATATATTTT	CAHPGQGGLSGNTIYF
14	NA	NA	TRBV19	TRBJ1-5	TGTGCCAGTCGGGTGTACTCGGACAATCAGCCCCAGCATTTT	CASRVYSDNQPQHF
15	NA	TRBD2	TRBV5-1	TRBJ2-7	TGCGCCAGCAGCTTTCTAGCGGGAGCCCCCTACGAGCAGTACTTC	CASSFLAGAPYEQYF
15	NA	NA	TRBV28	TRBJ1-6	TGTGCCAGCAGTTTTCTCCCTCACTATAATTCACCCCTCCACTTT	CASSFLPHYNSPLHF
13	once	NA	TRBV28	TRBJ2-2	TGTGCCAGCAGTTTATGGGACGCCGGGGAGCTGTTTTTT	CASSLWDAGELFF
14	NA	NA	TRBV6-5	TRBJ1-5	TGTGCCAGCAGTTACTCGGGGGGCAATCAGCCCCAGCATTTT	CASSYSGGNQPQHF
16	NA	TRBD1	TRBV18	TRBJ2-5	TGTGCCAGCTCACCCAGCAGTTGGACAGGTCAAGAGACCCAGTACTTC	CASSPSSWTGQETQYF
13	NA	NA	TRBV11-2	TRBJ2-7	TGTGCCAGTAGCACCCGTGACAGCTACGAGCAGTACTTC	CASSTRDSYEQYF
18	NA	TRBD1	TRBV2	TRBJ1-1	TGTGCCAGCAGTTTTTTTCCGGGACAGGGGCTTTGGGACACTGAAGCTTTCTTT	CASSFFPGQGLWDTEAFF
14	NA	NA	TRBV6-5	TRBJ2-2	TGTGCCAGCAGATACAGGGAACACACCGGGGAGCTGTTTTTT	CASRYREHTGELFF
16	NA	TRBD1	TRBV28	TRBJ2-6	TGTGCCAGCCGGACAGGGGTATTCTCAGGGGCCAACGTCCTGACTTTC	CASRTGVFSGANVLTF
15	NA	NA	TRBV5-1	TRBJ2-2	TGCGCCAGCAGCTTAAGCGACCTAGTCACCGGGGAGCTGTTTTTT	CASSLSDLVTGELFF
16	once	NA	TRBV19	TRBJ2-2	TGTGCCAGTACCCAGCAGGGGGGTAAAAACACCGGGGAGCTGTTTTTT	CASTQQGGKNTGELFF
14	NA	NA	TRBV6-5	TRBJ2-7	TGTGCCAGCAGCCACCGCTACAGGGCCTACGAGCAGTACTTC	CASSHRYRAYEQYF
13	NA	TRBD1	TRBV5-6	TRBJ2-5	TGTGCCAGCAGCTCGGACCTCGGACAGGAGCAGTACTTC	CASSSDLGQEQYF